This T cell receptor (beta chain) originates from a study of blood T cell repertoires in COVID-19. Study context: Both acute and convalescent COVID-19 samples were obtained from the United States, Italy and Spain.

The ends lost 4 bases at V and 1 base at J; junction bases unmatched: 0. This CDR3 is 15 amino acids long. The germline CDR1 and CDR2 sequences are MNHEY and SMNVEV (reference sequence). Per the study methods: Reference gene primer amplification yielded estimated nucleated cell counts. The assay was immunoSEQ multiplex PCR, and TCRdb's table has in-frame clones only and misses some. V, J and clone size are those of that table, while D and trimming were read from the DNA. This table holds approximately 230,000 clones, about 90% found once. The rearrangement links TRBV27 to TRBJ2-2; 10 bases align to TRBD1. The sample consisted of peripheral blood. The source of this sequence is a man older than 75 with acute or convalescent COVID-19. CDR3 coding DNA: TGTGCCAGCAGTTGGGACAGGGGGAACACCGGGGAGCTGTTTTTT. This encodes CASSWDRGNTGELFF.